This TCR beta chain was retrieved from a study of shared clonotypes between healthy human individuals. Partitioning of CD4+ cells yielded a CD45RA+ naive subset and a CD45RA-negative memory subset. Germline-derived CDR1 and CDR2 are ENHRY and SYGVKD. The junction had 9 bases not matched to a gene; V was cut back by 6 bases and J by 5 bases. This CDR3 contains 15 residues. Repertoires were generated with immunoSEQ multiplex PCR, while TCRdb's copy carries only in-frame clones and drops some. The table records about 1.5 million clones, around 98% of them present only once. This receptor was taken from a man aged 30-40 years in good health. V is TRBV10-3 and J is TRBJ2-2; TRBD1 agrees at 7 bases. The sample was naive CD4+ T cells sorted from blood. Described subset: CD45RA+ positively selected. The CDR3 loop reads CAISPQGTQTGELFF. CDR3 nucleotides: TGTGCCATCAGCCCACAGGGGACACAAACCGGGGAGCTGTTTTTT.